This T cell receptor beta chain was sequenced for a study of blood T cells in healthy people across ages. As for this clonotype: Its antigen is currently unknown. Possible read error: a much larger clone is one base away.

PCR was performed a second time for roughly 6 to 12 cycles using a sample-barcoded 5' primer and a J-beta primer mix. Every cDNA molecule bore a tag from a template-switch adaptor containing 12 random nucleotides. TCRdb processed the 5' RACE reads anew with MiXCR; each CDR3 protein has one entry. The table has about 1,500,000 distinct CDR3 sequences, under 30% seen once; the top ten hold 6.5% to 8.5%. The CDR3 is 18 amino acids. Germline-derived CDR1 and CDR2 are DFQATT and SNEGSKA (reference sequence). Study outcomes and limitations: Diversity of TCR beta per million T cells declined in a roughly linear way with age. The percentage of naive T cells correlated strongly with TCR beta diversity. It was not known whether donors were CMV positive (a possible confounder of expanded clonotype changes).

The clonotype comes from a woman aged 30 to 39 in good health. Input material: blood. The rearrangement joins TRBV20-1 to TRBJ2-6, with D perhaps TRBD1 or TRBD2 (5 bases each). In DNA, the CDR3 is TGCAGTGTTAGAGAAGAGGGAAGGGGTCTCTCTGGGGCCAACGTCTTGACTTTC. This translates into CSVREEGRGLSGANVLTF.